This T cell receptor (beta chain) comes out of a study of blood T cell repertoires in COVID-19. Looking at the study overall: Acute and convalescent COVID-19 samples came from the United States, Italy and Spain. Nucleic acid was either cDNA or gDNA, and it came from T cells, B-cell-depleted T cells, or PBMCs.

Trimming took 5 bases from V and 7 from J; bases not matched to a gene: 7. Germline values: CDR1 SGHAT, CDR2 FQDESV (reference sequence). This CDR3 comprises 14 residues. Authors' processing steps: Counts of nucleated cells, estimated from reference gene primer amplification, were obtained. The assay was immunoSEQ multiplex PCR, and TCRdb's table has in-frame clones only and misses some. The DNA gave D and trimming, while V, J and clone size come from that table. Counted here are 150,000 to 200,000 clones, about 88% occurring once; the ten biggest clones make up approximately 2%. The TCR originated in a man aged 18 to 30 who had recovered from COVID-19. The rearrangement links TRBV11-1 to TRBJ2-1, with 8 bases matching TRBD2. Sequencing was performed on peripheral blood. The CDR3: CASSPRAGGNEQFF. The CDR3, as DNA: TGTGCCAGCAGCCCAAGGGCGGGAGGAAATGAGCAGTTCTTC.